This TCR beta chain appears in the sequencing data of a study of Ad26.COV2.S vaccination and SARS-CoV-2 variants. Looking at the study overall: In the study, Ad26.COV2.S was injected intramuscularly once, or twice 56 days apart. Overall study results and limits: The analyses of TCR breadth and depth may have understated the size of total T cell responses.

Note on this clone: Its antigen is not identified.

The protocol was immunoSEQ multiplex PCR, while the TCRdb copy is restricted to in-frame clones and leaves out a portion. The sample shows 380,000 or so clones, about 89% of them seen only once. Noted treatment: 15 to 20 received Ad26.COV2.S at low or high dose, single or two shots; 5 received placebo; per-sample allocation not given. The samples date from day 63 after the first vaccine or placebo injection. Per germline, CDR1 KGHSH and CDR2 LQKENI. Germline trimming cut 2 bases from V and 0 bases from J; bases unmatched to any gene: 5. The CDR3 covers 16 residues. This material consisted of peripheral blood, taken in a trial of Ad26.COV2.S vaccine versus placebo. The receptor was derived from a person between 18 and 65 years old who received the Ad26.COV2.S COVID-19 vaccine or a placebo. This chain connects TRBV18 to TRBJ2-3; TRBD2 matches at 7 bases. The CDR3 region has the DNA TGTGCCAGCTCACCAACACTAGCGTTTAGCACAGATACGCAGTATTTT. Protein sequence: CASSPTLAFSTDTQYF. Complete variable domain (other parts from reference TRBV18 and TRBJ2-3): NAGVMQNPRHLVRRRGQEARLRCSPMKGHSHVYWYRQLPEEGLKFMVYLQKENIIDESGMPKERFSAEFPKEGPSILRIQQVVRGDSAAYFCASSPTLAFSTDTQYFGPGTRLTVL.